The clone carrying this T cell receptor beta chain was detected a few times. Germline trimming cut 6 bases from V and 0 bases from J; bases unmatched to any gene: 7. Germline CDR1 reads SNHLY; CDR2 reads FYNNEI. The CDR3 has 15 residues. The repertoire was sequenced with immunoSEQ multiplex PCR; TCRdb's copy has only in-frame clones and lacks some. The sample includes about 490,000 clones, about 80% of them seen just once. These data belong to a study of shared clonotypes between healthy human individuals. This chain links TRBV2 with TRBJ2-5; 7 bases map to TRBD1. Sequencing used PBMCs. This clonotype was obtained from a woman in her thirties or forties in good health. Some clones in this sample may be carry-over from other donors' samples. The CDR3 coding sequence is TGTGCCAGCAGCTTTGCCAGGGGGTACCAAGAGACCCAGTACTTC. This gives the protein CASSFARGYQETQYF.